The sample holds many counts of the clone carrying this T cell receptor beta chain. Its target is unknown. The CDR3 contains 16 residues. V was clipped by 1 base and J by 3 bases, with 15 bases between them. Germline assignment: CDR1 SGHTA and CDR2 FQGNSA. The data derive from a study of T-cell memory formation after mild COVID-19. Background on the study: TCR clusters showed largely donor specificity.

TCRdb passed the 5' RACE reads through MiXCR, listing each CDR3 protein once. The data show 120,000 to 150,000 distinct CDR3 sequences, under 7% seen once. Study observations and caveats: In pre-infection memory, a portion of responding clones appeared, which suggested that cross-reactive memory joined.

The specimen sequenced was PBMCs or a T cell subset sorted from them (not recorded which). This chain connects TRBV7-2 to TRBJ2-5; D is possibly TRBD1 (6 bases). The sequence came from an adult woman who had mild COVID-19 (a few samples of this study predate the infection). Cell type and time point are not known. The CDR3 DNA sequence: TGTGCCAGCAGCTTAGGGCAGGTCTGGACAGAAGAGACCCAGTACTTC. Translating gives CASSLGQVWTEETQYF. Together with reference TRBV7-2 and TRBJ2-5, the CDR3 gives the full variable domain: GAGVSQSPSNKVTEKGKDVELRCDPISGHTALYWYRQSLGQGLEFLIYFQGNSAPDKSGLPSDRFSAERTGGSVSTLTIQRTQQEDSAVYLCASSLGQVWTEETQYFGPGTRLLVL.